These 7 T cell receptor beta chains were all obtained from the same sample, sequenced in a study of blood T cell repertoires in COVID-19. Here immunoSEQ multiplex PCR was the method, and the copy in TCRdb shows in-frame clones only, minus some. The data show 250,000 to 300,000 clones, over 70% seen once. The sample comprised peripheral blood. Every receptor here comes from an elderly man with acute or convalescent COVID-19.

This chain joins TRBV7-9 and TRBJ2-3; 11 bases match TRBD1. The CDR3 is 17 amino acids. CDR1 is SEHNR and CDR2 is FQNEAQ in the germline V gene (reference sequence). The trim removed 5 bases at V and 1 base at J, leaving 8 bases unmatched. The CDR3, as DNA: TGTGCCAGCAGCAACAGGACAGGGGGCTATCGCACAGATACGCAGTATTTT. Protein: CASSNRTGGYRTDTQYF.

This clone has just a few counts. The chain links TRBV5-1 to TRBJ2-5; 11 positions agree with TRBD1. The CDR3 loop spans 15 amino acids. Germline V gives CDR1 SGHRS, CDR2 YFSETQ. Trimming cost V 4 bases and J 1 base; bases outside gene matches: 3. CDR3 sequence: CASSRGTGGQETQYF. Written as DNA, the CDR3 is TGCGCCAGCAGCCGAGGGACAGGGGGCCAAGAGACCCAGTACTTC.

The rearrangement links TRBV7-3 to TRBJ1-2, with 7 nucleotides matching TRBD1. The CDR3 is 13 residues long. Trimming took 5 bases from V and 5 from J; bases not matched to a gene: 5. The germline V gene encodes CDR1 SGHTA and CDR2 FQGTGA. As DNA, the CDR3 is TGTGCCAGCAGCCAAGGGACAGCGTATGGCTACACCTTC. It translates to CASSQGTAYGYTF. Using reference TRBV7-3 and TRBJ1-2 for the parts outside the CDR3, the full variable domain is GAGVSQTPSNKVTEKGKYVELRCDPISGHTALYWYRQSLGQGPEFLIYFQGTGAADDSGLPNDRFFAVRPEGSVSTLKIQRTERGDSAVYLCASSQGTAYGYTFGSGTRLTVV.

DNA of the CDR3: TGCGCCAGCAGCTTTGGGACAGGTTCCTACGAGCAGTACTTC. Translated: CASSFGTGSYEQYF. V is TRBV5-1 and J is TRBJ2-7; the match to TRBD1 covers 8 bases. Germline loops: CDR1 SGHRS, CDR2 YFSETQ. Trimming cost V 2 bases and J 1 base; bases outside gene matches: 2. This CDR3 is 14 amino acids long. The full variable domain, its missing parts supplied by reference TRBV5-1 and TRBJ2-7, is KAGVTQTPRYLIKTRGQQVTLSCSPISGHRSVSWYQQTPGQGLQFLFEYFSETQRNKGNFPGRFSGRQFSNSRSEMNVSTLELGDSALYLCASSFGTGSYEQYFGPGTRLTVT.

V gene TRBV9 combines with J gene TRBJ1-4, with D perhaps matching TRBD1 (5 bases). V lost 3 bases and J lost 8, with 17 bases in between. Looked up from germline, CDR1 is SGDLS and CDR2 is YYNGEE. The CDR3 runs 15 residues. The CDR3 DNA reads TGTGCCAGCAGCGAAACAGGCAGGGCGGGAGAAAAACTGTTTTTT. Its translation: CASSETGRAGEKLFF.

The chain carries TRBV7-2 and TRBJ1-4; D ambiguous. The CDR3 runs 15 residues. Per the germline V gene, CDR1 is SGHTA and CDR2 is FQGNSA. Trimming stripped 0 bases from V and 5 bases from J, with 10 bases between. The CDR3 nucleotides are TGTGCCAGCAGCTTAGCGTTGGCAGGCAATGAAAAACTGTTTTTT. This codes for CASSLALAGNEKLFF.

This rearrangement joins TRBV5-1 to TRBJ1-2, with a possible D match to TRBD1 (5 bases). The CDR3 is 14 amino acids. CDR1 and CDR2 from the germline V gene are SGHRS and YFSETQ. V was clipped by 5 bases and J by 6 bases, with 17 bases between them. CDR3 region: CASSSGSYRNGYTF. DNA for the CDR3: TGCGCCAGCAGTTCAGGGTCCTATCGTAATGGCTACACCTTC.